This T cell receptor beta chain was sequenced for a study of T cells in Graves' hyperthyroidism and ophthalmopathy. Whole-study findings and limits: Clonotypes that were expanded in thyroid above 0.001 mostly appeared in blood too.

Ophthalmopathy patients had moderate-to-severe active disease, CAS ≥3, NOSPECS ≥4, and disease duration under 3 months. This sample holds PBMCs from roughly 10 ml fresh peripheral blood. There are a few counts of this clonotype. What it binds is unknown. V shed 0 bases and J shed 0 bases, with 12 bases lying between them. The CDR3 is 17 amino acids. CDR1 is ENHRY and CDR2 is SYGVKD in the germline V gene. Amplified TCR beta CDR3 regions derived from RNA transcripts. The HTBI primer set served for first-round RT-PCR of the TCR CDR3. From the multiplex PCR reads, TCRdb called clonotypes with MiXCR, one entry per CDR3 protein. Found here are about 640,000 distinct CDR3 sequences, 20% to 25% of them singletons; the top ten hold around a third.

The rearrangement links TRBV10-3 to TRBJ1-5, with a tentative D call TRBD1 (6 bases). Source material: blood. The TCR originated in a man between 25 and 39 years old with Graves' ophthalmopathy. CDR3 loop: CAISESLGGSSNQPQHF. The CDR3 DNA reads as TGTGCCATCAGTGAGTCACTAGGGGGGAGTAGCAATCAGCCCCAGCATTTT.